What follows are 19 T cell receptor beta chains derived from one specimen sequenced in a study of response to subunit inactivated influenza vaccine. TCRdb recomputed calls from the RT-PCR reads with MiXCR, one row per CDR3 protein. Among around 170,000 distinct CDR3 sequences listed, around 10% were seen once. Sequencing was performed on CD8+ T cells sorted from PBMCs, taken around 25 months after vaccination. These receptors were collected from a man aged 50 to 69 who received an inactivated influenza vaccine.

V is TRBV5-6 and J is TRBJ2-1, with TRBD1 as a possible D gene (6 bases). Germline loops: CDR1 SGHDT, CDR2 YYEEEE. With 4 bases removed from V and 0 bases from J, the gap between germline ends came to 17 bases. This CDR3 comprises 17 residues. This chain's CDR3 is CASSPLITGSSYNEQFF. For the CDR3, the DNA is TGTGCCAGCAGCCCTCTGATTACAGGGAGCTCCTACAATGAGCAGTTCTTC. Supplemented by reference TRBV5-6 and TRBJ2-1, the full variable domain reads DAGVTQSPTHLIKTRGQQVTLRCSPKSGHDTVSWYQQALGQGPQFIFQYYEEEERQRGNFPDRFSGHQFPNYSSELNVNALLLGDSALYLCASSPLITGSSYNEQFFGPGTRLTVL.

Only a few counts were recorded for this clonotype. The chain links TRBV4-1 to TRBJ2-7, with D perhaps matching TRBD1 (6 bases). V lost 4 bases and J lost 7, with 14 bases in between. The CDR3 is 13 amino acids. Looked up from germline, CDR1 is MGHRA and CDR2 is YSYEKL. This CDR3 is CASSPLPGTEQYF. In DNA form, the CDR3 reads TGCGCCAGCAGCCCTCTCCCCGGGACAGAGCAGTACTTC.

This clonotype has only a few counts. The CDR3 nucleotides are TGTGCCAGCAGTTCCACCGACCGGTATAGGGGGTATTTT. Amino acid sequence: CASSSTDRYRGYF. The chain recombines TRBV6-5 with TRBJ2-3; D may be TRBD1 (5 bases). CDR3 length: 13 residues. Trimming took off 4 bases at V and 14 bases at J, with 19 bases between the two ends. CDR1 is MNHEY, CDR2 SVGAGI, per germline.

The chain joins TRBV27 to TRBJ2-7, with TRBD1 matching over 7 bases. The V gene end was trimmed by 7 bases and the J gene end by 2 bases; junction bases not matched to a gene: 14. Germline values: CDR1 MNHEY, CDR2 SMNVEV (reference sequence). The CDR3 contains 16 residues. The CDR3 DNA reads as TGTGCCAGCACCCCATCCTATGGGGACAGAGCCTACGAGCAGTACTTC. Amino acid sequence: CASTPSYGDRAYEQYF.

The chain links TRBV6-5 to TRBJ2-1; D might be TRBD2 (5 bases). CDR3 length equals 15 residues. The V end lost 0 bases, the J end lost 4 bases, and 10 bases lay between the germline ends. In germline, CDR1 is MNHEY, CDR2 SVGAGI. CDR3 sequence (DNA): TGTGCCAGCAGTTACTCTGGAGGTTCTTACAATGAGCAGTTCTTC. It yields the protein CASSYSGGSYNEQFF.

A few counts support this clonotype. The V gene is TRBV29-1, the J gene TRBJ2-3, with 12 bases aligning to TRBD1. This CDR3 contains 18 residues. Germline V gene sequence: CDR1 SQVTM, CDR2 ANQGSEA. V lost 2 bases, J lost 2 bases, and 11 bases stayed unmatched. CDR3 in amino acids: CSVEIGGQGAPNTDTQYF. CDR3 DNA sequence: TGCAGCGTTGAAATAGGGGGACAGGGGGCGCCGAACACAGATACGCAGTATTTT.

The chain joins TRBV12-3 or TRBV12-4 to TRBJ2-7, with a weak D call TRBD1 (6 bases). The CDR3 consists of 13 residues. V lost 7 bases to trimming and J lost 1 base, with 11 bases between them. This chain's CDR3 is CASTYRESYEQYF. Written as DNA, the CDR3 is TGTGCCAGCACCTACAGGGAATCCTACGAGCAGTACTTC.

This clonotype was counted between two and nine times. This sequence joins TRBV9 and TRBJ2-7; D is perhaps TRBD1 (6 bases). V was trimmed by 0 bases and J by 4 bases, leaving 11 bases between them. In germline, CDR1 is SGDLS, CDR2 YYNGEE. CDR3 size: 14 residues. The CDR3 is CASSVAVGGYEQYF. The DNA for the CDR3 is TGTGCCAGCAGCGTAGCGGTAGGGGGATACGAGCAGTACTTC.

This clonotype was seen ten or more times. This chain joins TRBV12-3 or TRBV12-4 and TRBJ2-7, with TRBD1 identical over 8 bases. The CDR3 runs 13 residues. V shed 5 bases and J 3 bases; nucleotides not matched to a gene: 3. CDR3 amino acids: CASSPTGGYEQYF. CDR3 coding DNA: TGTGCCAGCAGTCCTACAGGGGGCTACGAGCAGTACTTC.

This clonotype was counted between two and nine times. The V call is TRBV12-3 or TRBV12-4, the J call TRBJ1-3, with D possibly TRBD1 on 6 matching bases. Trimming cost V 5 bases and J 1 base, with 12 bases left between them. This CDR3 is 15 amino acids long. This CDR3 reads CASSLGGLSGNTIYF. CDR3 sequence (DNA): TGTGCCAGCAGTCTAGGGGGGCTGTCTGGAAACACCATATATTTT.

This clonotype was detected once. For the CDR3, the DNA is TGTGCCAGCAGCTTATATCATGCGCAGTACTTC. It codes for CASSLYHAQYF. V usage is TRBV7-9 and J usage is TRBJ2-7; D remains unclear. Germline CDR1 is SEHNR and CDR2 is FQNEAQ (reference sequence). This CDR3 has 11 residues. V lost 2 bases, J lost 9 bases, and 8 bases lay in between.

CDR3 in amino acids: CASSQEDRLGTDTQYF. Written as DNA, the CDR3 is TGTGCCAGCAGCCAAGAGGACAGGCTCGGCACAGATACGCAGTATTTT. The rearrangement uses TRBV4-2 and TRBJ2-3; 7 bases line up with TRBD1. Trimming removed 0 bases from V and 1 base from J; junction bases left unmatched: 4. CDR1 is LGHNA and CDR2 is YNFKEQ in the germline V gene. The CDR3 is 16 amino acids.

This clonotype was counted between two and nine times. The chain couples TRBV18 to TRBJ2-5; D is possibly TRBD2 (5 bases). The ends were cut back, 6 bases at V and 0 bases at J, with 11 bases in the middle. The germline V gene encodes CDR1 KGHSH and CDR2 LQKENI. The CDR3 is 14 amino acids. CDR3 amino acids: CASSPRAYQETQYF. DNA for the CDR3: TGTGCCAGCTCTCCGCGGGCGTACCAAGAGACCCAGTACTTC.

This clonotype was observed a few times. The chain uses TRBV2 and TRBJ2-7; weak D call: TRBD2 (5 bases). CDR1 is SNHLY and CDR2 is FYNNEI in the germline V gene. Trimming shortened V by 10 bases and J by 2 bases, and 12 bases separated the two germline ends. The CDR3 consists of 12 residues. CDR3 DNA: TGTGCCACGAAGGGAGCTCCCTACGAGCAGTACTTC. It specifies CATKGAPYEQYF.

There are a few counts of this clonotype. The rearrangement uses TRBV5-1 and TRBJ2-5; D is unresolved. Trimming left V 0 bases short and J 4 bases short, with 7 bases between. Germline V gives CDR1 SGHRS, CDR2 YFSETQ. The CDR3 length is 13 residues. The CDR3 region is CASSLGDAETQYF. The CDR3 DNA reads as TGCGCCAGCAGCTTGGGAGACGCAGAGACCCAGTACTTC.

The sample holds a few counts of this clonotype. The CDR3 DNA is TGCAGCGTTGTACGGGCCCACGAGCAGTACTTC. Protein product: CSVVRAHEQYF. This chain links TRBV29-1 with TRBJ2-7; D ambiguous. The V gene's germline CDR1 is SQVTM and CDR2 ANQGSEA. V was trimmed by 4 bases and J by 5 bases, leaving 9 bases between them. The CDR3 runs to 11 residues.

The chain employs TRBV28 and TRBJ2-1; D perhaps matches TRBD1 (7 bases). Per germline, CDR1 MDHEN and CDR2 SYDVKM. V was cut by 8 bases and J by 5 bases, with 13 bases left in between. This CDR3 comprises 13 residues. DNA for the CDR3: TGTGCCAGCGGCGACAGGGAGGACAATGAGCAGTTCTTC. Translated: CASGDREDNEQFF.

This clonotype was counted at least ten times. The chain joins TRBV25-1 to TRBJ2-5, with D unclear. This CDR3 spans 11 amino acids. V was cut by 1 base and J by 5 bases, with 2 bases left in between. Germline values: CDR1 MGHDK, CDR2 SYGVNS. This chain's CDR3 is CASSEWETQYF. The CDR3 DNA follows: TGTGCCAGCAGTGAATGGGAGACCCAGTACTTC.

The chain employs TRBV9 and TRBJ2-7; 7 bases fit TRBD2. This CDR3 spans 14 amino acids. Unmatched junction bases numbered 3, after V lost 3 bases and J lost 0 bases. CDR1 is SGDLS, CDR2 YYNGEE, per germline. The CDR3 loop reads CASSAERDSYEQYF. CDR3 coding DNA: TGTGCCAGCAGCGCCGAGCGGGACTCCTACGAGCAGTACTTC.